The 12 T cell receptor beta chains listed next were all sequenced from one sample in a study of T cell repertoires in ileal Crohn's disease (dated 2019 in TCRdb). The library was generated by the immunoSEQ multiplex PCR assay. TCRdb carries this immuneACCESS record with in-frame sequences only. Its versions omit some clonotypes, under half of them owing to an unresolved V gene in the studies checked, with the rest unexplained. The table for this sample lists approximately 6,900 clones; 55% to 75% of them were counted only once. Roughly 10% of the sample is taken by the ten largest. The sequenced sample was ileal tissue. All receptors come from an adult with Crohn's disease.

The sample holds one count of this clone. The V and J genes are TRBV4-1 and TRBJ1-4; 7 bases match TRBD1. The V gene's germline CDR1 is MGHRA and CDR2 YSYEKL. There are 18 residues in the CDR3. Trimming took 1 base from V and 7 from J; bases not matched to a gene: 15. This CDR3 reads CASSQAGTVKSGGEKLFF. In nucleotides, the CDR3 is TGCGCCAGCAGCCAAGCCGGGACAGTGAAATCAGGAGGTGAAAAACTGTTTTTT.

V usage is TRBV5-1 and J usage is TRBJ2-7, with 7 nucleotides matching TRBD1. CDR3 length: 12 residues. V shed 0 bases, J shed 9 bases, and the junction held 3 bases outside the gene matches. Germline CDR1 and CDR2: SGHRS and YFSETQ. The CDR3 spells CASSLDRGVQYF. The CDR3 DNA reads as TGCGCCAGCAGCTTGGACAGGGGTGTGCAGTACTTC.

For the CDR3, the DNA is TGTGCCTGGAGATGGGGGCGCCTGCTCTATGGCTACACCTTC. Translating it yields CAWRWGRLLYGYTF. The chain employs TRBV30 and TRBJ1-2, with D possibly being TRBD1 (6 bases). The germline V gene has CDR1 GTSNPN and CDR2 SVGIG (reference sequence). Trimming stripped 3 bases from V and 4 bases from J, with 15 bases between. This CDR3 comprises 14 residues.

This clone has just a few counts. V gene TRBV6-1 combines with J gene TRBJ2-4; 8 nucleotides match TRBD2. Trimming at V came to 5 bases and at J to 10 bases, leaving 10 bases not matched to a gene. The V gene's germline CDR1 is MNHNS and CDR2 SASEGT. The CDR3 contains 14 residues. The CDR3 DNA reads as TGTGCCAGCAGTTATTCTCTTACTAGCGGTATTCAGTACTTC. Translating it yields CASSYSLTSGIQYF.

Points on this clone: Compared with germline, one end of the junction differs, possibly owing to a read error. V gene TRBV9 combines with J gene TRBJ1-2, with a possible D match to TRBD1 (6 bases). The CDR3 is made up of 16 amino acids. Germline V gene sequence: CDR1 SGDLS, CDR2 YYNGEE. The CDR3 protein is CAGSVDTGGASDGYTF. In DNA, the CDR3 is TGTGCCGGCAGCGTAGACACTGGGGGGGCGTCGGATGGCTACACCTTC.

With regard to this clone: This CDR3 is also generated by other DNA sequences in the sample. The CDR3 is CASRRGQGYGYTF. The DNA of the CDR3 is TGTGCCAGCAGGCGTGGACAGGGCTATGGCTACACCTTC. V gene TRBV28 combines with J gene TRBJ1-2, with TRBD1 matching over 8 bases. The length of the CDR3 is 13 residues. V lost 6 bases, J lost 4 bases, and 4 bases stayed unmatched. In germline, CDR1 is MDHEN, CDR2 SYDVKM.

This clone was observed a handful of times. The V gene is TRBV27, the J gene TRBJ1-2; D not certain. The CDR3 is 11 amino acids. The germline V gene has CDR1 MNHEY and CDR2 SMNVEV (reference sequence). V lost 4 bases and J 4 bases, leaving 4 bases between the germline ends. The CDR3 nucleotides read TGTGCCAGCAGTTCCCGCTATGGCTACACCTTC. As protein: CASSSRYGYTF.

The V and J genes are TRBV30 and TRBJ1-4; D remains ambiguous. Germline CDR1 GTSNPN, CDR2 SVGIG (reference sequence). V lost 4 bases and J 8 bases, leaving 20 bases between the germline ends. The CDR3 totals 15 residues. CDR3 bases: TGTGCCTGGAACCCTACCGGGGTGTCGGGCGAAAAACTGTTTTTT. Protein: CAWNPTGVSGEKLFF.

The CDR3 DNA is TGTGCCAGCTCACTCCGGCGGCGGGAGGACTACAATGAGCAGTTCTTC. This sequence encodes CASSLRRREDYNEQFF. The chain carries TRBV18 and TRBJ2-1; 8 nucleotides line up with TRBD2. The CDR3 covers 16 residues. Germline CDR1 reads KGHSH; CDR2 reads LQKENI. V shed 4 bases and J 3 bases; nucleotides not matched to a gene: 8.

The chain links TRBV5-1 to TRBJ2-7; D ambiguous. CDR3 length: 14 residues. The germline V and J ends were trimmed by 3 bases and 0 bases, with 10 bases remaining between them. Germline values: CDR1 SGHRS, CDR2 YFSETQ. CDR3 amino acids: CASSSVVSSYEQYF. Written as DNA, the CDR3 is TGCGCCAGCAGCTCCGTGGTGAGCTCCTACGAGCAGTACTTC.

The chain carries TRBV2 and TRBJ1-2, with 7 bases fitting TRBD1. There are 15 residues in the CDR3. Looked up from germline, CDR1 is SNHLY and CDR2 is FYNNEI. The trim removed 1 base at V and 5 bases at J, leaving 7 bases unmatched. DNA of the CDR3: TGTGCCAGCAGTGAAGTCTTTGGGGACAGTTATGGCTACACCTTC. Protein sequence: CASSEVFGDSYGYTF.

The chain couples TRBV19 to TRBJ1-5; TRBD1 might be the D (5 bases). The CDR3 is 16 residues long. Germline CDR1 is LNHDA and CDR2 is SQIVND (reference sequence). V dropped 5 bases and J dropped 0 bases, with 14 bases sitting between them. The CDR3: CASSPRRQYSNQPQHF. CDR3 in DNA: TGTGCCAGTAGTCCCCGACGACAGTATAGCAATCAGCCCCAGCATTTT. The complete variable domain, with remaining parts taken from reference TRBV19 and TRBJ1-5, reads DGGITQSPKYLFRKEGQNVTLSCEQNLNHDAMYWYRQDPGQGLRLIYYSQIVNDFQKGDIAEGYSVSREKKESFPLTVTSAQKNPTAFYLCASSPRRQYSNQPQHFGDGTRLSIL.